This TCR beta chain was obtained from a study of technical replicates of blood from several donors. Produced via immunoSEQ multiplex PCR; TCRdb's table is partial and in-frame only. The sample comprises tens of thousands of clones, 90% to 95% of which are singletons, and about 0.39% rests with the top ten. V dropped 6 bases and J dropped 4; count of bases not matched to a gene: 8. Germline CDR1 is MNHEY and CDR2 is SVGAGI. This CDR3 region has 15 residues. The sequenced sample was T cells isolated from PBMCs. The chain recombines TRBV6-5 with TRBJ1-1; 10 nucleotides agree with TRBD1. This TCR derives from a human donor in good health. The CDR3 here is CASRPTGQGSTEAFF. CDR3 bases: TGTGCCAGCAGACCGACGGGACAGGGGAGCACTGAAGCTTTCTTT.